This TCR beta chain came from a study of response to subunit inactivated influenza vaccine. Study results and limitations: Authors suggested seasonal influenza vaccinations each recruit few new T cells.

The CDR3 contains 14 residues. CDR1 is MNHEY, CDR2 SVGEGT, per germline. Trimming took 2 bases from V and 1 from J, leaving 8 bases between them. This clonotype showed up just a few times. Its antigen is unidentified. TCRdb independently ran MiXCR on the RT-PCR reads; one entry per CDR3 protein. The data show 500,000 to 550,000 distinct CDR3 sequences, roughly 7.6% seen once. The sequencing used PBMCs from blood, collected less than 30 months after vaccination. This clonotype was sampled from a man in his fifties or sixties who received an inactivated influenza vaccine. The chain links TRBV6-2 or TRBV6-3 to TRBJ1-1, with D possibly TRBD1 on 6 matching bases. The CDR3 loop is CASSYPDRNTEAFF. CDR3 coding DNA: TGTGCCAGCAGTTACCCGGACAGGAACACTGAAGCTTTCTTT.